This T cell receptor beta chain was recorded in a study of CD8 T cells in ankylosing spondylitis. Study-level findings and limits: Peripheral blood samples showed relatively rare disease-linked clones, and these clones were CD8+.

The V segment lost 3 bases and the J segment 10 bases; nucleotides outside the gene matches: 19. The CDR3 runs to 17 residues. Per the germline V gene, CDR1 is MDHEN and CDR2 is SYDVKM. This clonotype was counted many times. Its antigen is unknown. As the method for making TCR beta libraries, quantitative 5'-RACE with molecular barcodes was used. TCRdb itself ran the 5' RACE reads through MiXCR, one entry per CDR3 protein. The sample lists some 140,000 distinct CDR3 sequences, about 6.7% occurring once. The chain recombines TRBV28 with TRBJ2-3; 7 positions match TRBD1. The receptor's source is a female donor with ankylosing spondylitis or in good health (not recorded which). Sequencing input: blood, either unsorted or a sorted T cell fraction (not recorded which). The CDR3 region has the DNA TGTGCCAGCAGTTTGCCCCGGGACAGTGAACCCGATAGAGCGCAGTATTTT. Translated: CASSLPRDSEPDRAQYF.